The 12 T cell receptor beta chains in this list originate from one sample, sequenced in a study of blood T cell repertoires in COVID-19 (dated by TCRdb to 2018 to 2020). The library came from the immunoSEQ multiplex PCR assay. Held by TCRdb, this immuneACCESS table contains in-frame sequences only and omits some clones. Under half of the omission traces to an unresolved V gene where checked; the cause of the rest is unknown. The sample contains 250,000 to 350,000 clones, roughly 86% of them found a single time. The ten top clones hold 9% to 9.5% of the sample. The specimen was peripheral blood. The receptors come from a man between 18 and 35 years old with active or convalescent COVID-19.

V gene TRBV5-4 combines with J gene TRBJ2-2, with D maybe TRBD1 (7 bases). Germline CDR1 is SGHNT and CDR2 is YYREEE (reference sequence). This CDR3 has 15 amino acids. The V end lost 6 bases, the J end lost 0 bases, and 12 bases lay between the germline ends. CDR3 coding DNA: TGTGCCAGCACCCAGGGGGGAGCGAACACCGGGGAGCTGTTTTTT. Its translation is CASTQGGANTGELFF.

The chain uses TRBV5-4 and TRBJ1-2; the D is unclear. The CDR3 covers 12 residues. The germline gives CDR1 SGHNT, CDR2 YYREEE (reference sequence). The V gene lost 0 bases and the J gene lost 7 bases, with 7 bases spanning the gap. The chain's CDR3 is CASSLDPGGYTF. CDR3 bases: TGTGCCAGCAGCTTGGATCCGGGTGGCTACACCTTC.

The genes are TRBV27 and TRBJ2-3, with 8 bases aligning to TRBD1. The CDR3 extends over 11 amino acids. Per germline, CDR1 MNHEY and CDR2 SMNVEV (reference sequence). The trim removed 7 bases at V and 12 bases at J, leaving 6 bases unmatched. CDR3 residues: CASTDGTGQYF. The CDR3 DNA follows: TGTGCCAGCACCGACGGGACAGGCCAGTATTTT.

This chain links TRBV13 with TRBJ2-3; 16 bases are shared with TRBD2. The V gene's germline CDR1 is PRHDT and CDR2 FYEKMQ (reference sequence). V lost 3 bases and J lost 1; bases outside the gene matches: 4. This CDR3 has 18 amino acids. The CDR3 loop is CASSFGTSGGAGTDTQYF. The CDR3 nucleotides read TGTGCCAGCAGCTTTGGGACTAGCGGGGGGGCCGGCACAGATACGCAGTATTTT.

The chain recombines TRBV7-9 with TRBJ2-2; TRBD2 is a possible D gene (5 bases). This CDR3 spans 15 amino acids. The V and J ends lost 5 bases and 6 bases respectively, with 16 bases between them. CDR1 SEHNR and CDR2 FQNEAQ come from the germline V gene (reference sequence). CDR3: CASSREPMGAGELFF. Written as DNA, the CDR3 is TGTGCCAGCAGCCGGGAACCCATGGGAGCCGGGGAGCTGTTTTTT. Complete variable domain (other parts from reference TRBV7-9 and TRBJ2-2): DTGVSQNPRHKITKRGQNVTFRCDPISEHNRLYWYRQTLGQGPEFLTYFQNEAQLEKSRLLSDRFSAERPKGSFSTLEIQRTEQGDSAMYLCASSREPMGAGELFFGEGSRLTVL.

V is TRBV10-3 and J is TRBJ1-2, with D tentatively TRBD1 (5 bases). The CDR3 has 17 amino acids. Germline CDR1 is ENHRY and CDR2 is SYGVKD. Trimming took 6 bases from V and 7 from J, leaving 27 bases between them. The DNA for the CDR3 is TGTGCCATCAGCAAGGCGGTAGGCAGGGAACGGTCTGGTGGCTACACCTTC. This gives the protein CAISKAVGRERSGGYTF.

The gene calls are TRBV9 and TRBJ1-1; D is possibly TRBD1 (5 bases). The V and J ends lost 4 bases and 10 bases respectively, with 20 bases between them. The germline CDR1 and CDR2 sequences are SGDLS and YYNGEE. The CDR3 spans 14 residues. The CDR3 DNA reads TGTGCCAGCAGCCCCGGGGTCGGGGGTGAGTCAGCTTTCTTT. This codes for CASSPGVGGESAFF. The full variable domain, completed using reference TRBV9 and TRBJ1-1, is DSGVTQTPKHLITATGQRVTLRCSPRSGDLSVYWYQQSLDQGLQFLIQYYNGEERAKGNILERFSAQQFPDLHSELNLSSLELGDSALYFCASSPGVGGESAFFGQGTRLTVV.

The chain has TRBV5-6 and TRBJ2-7; TRBD2 agrees at 7 bases. The CDR3 sequence is 16 residues long. Germline values: CDR1 SGHDT, CDR2 YYEEEE. J gave up 3 bases and V 2 bases, and 11 bases lay outside the gene matches. This CDR3 is CASSFGSSGTYYEQYF. CDR3 DNA: TGTGCCAGCAGCTTTGGGTCTAGCGGTACCTACTACGAGCAGTACTTC.

The gene calls are TRBV7-6 and TRBJ2-3; 8 positions match TRBD1. This CDR3 comprises 20 residues. The germline gives CDR1 SGHVS, CDR2 FNYEAQ. V gave up 2 bases and J gave up 2 bases; unmatched junction bases: 18. The CDR3 sequence is CASSLYRQGPTPSYTDTQYF. The DNA for the CDR3 is TGTGCCAGCAGCTTATACCGACAGGGGCCTACCCCCTCATACACAGATACGCAGTATTTT.

This chain joins TRBV3-1 (or the pseudogene TRBV3-2) and TRBJ2-2; no firm D call. Germline CDR1 reads LGHDT; CDR2 reads YNNKEL (reference sequence). The CDR3 is 15 amino acids. Trimming pared 0 bases from V and 6 bases from J, leaving 11 bases between. For the CDR3, the DNA is TGTGCCAGCAGCCAAGAAATGCCCGGGTCCGGGGAGCTGTTTTTT. It encodes CASSQEMPGSGELFF.

This sequence joins TRBV7-9 and TRBJ2-6; 7 bases are shared with TRBD2. The CDR3 runs to 18 residues. V dropped 4 bases and J dropped 2; count of bases not matched to a gene: 11. In germline, CDR1 is SEHNR, CDR2 FQNEAQ (reference sequence). The chain's CDR3 is CASSSPGRESAGANVLTF. Here the CDR3 DNA reads TGTGCCAGCAGCTCCCCGGGGAGGGAATCAGCTGGGGCCAACGTCCTGACTTTC.

This clone came up a few times. The chain recombines TRBV4-2 with TRBJ1-5, with 7 bases matching TRBD1. The germline gives CDR1 LGHNA, CDR2 YNFKEQ. The CDR3 consists of 14 residues. V lost 1 base and J lost 6; bases outside the gene matches: 3. The CDR3 bases are TGTGCCAGCAGCCAAGGGACAGGACCTCAGCCCCAGCATTTT. Translation gives CASSQGTGPQPQHF.